The 30 T cell receptor beta chains below all came from one sample that was sequenced in a study of blood T cell repertoires in COVID-19. Sequencing was performed with immunoSEQ multiplex PCR; in TCRdb, only in-frame clones are kept and a portion is missing. The repertoire includes 270,000 or so clones, roughly 85% of them detected once, and roughly 3.1% sits in the top ten. Sequencing was done on a sample of peripheral blood. The receptors derive from a woman aged 18-35 years with acute or convalescent COVID-19.

The chain recombines TRBV5-4 with TRBJ2-7; 9 bases are a match to TRBD1. Germline assignment: CDR1 SGHNT and CDR2 YYREEE (reference sequence). After removal of 4 bases from V and 7 bases from J, the junction contained 12 bases not matched to a gene. This CDR3 is built from 15 residues. For the CDR3, the DNA is TGTGCCAGCAGCATAGGCGGGGGACAGGGACAGGAGCAGTACTTC. Amino acids: CASSIGGGQGQEQYF.

V gene TRBV3-1 (or the pseudogene TRBV3-2) combines with J gene TRBJ2-2, with D perhaps TRBD2 (6 bases). Germline CDR1 LGHDT, CDR2 YNNKEL (reference sequence). The CDR3 runs 14 residues. Between the trimmed V and J ends, which lost 8 bases and 6 bases, there was a span of 16 bases. Here the CDR3 DNA reads TGTGCCAGCGCGGAGGGCCGTCTTCCCGGGGAGCTGTTTTTT. Translation gives CASAEGRLPGELFF.

This clone was recorded only once. The chain uses TRBV6-5 and TRBJ1-1; D is perhaps TRBD1 (6 bases). Trimming cost V 4 bases and J 1 base, with 13 bases left between them. This CDR3 has 15 residues. The germline V gene encodes CDR1 MNHEY and CDR2 SVGAGI. Here the CDR3 reads CASSSSPGQNTEAFF. The CDR3, as DNA: TGTGCCAGCAGTTCGTCGCCGGGACAGAACACTGAAGCTTTCTTT.

This clone was picked up one time. The chain couples TRBV10-3 to TRBJ2-1; TRBD2 matches at 7 bases. Germline CDR1 and CDR2: ENHRY and SYGVKD. Trimming at V came to 6 bases and at J to 6 bases, leaving 17 bases not matched to a gene. The CDR3 length is 17 residues. CDR3 coding DNA: TGTGCCATCAGCCGATTCGGGGCGGGAGTGGGGGGCAATGAGCAGTTCTTC. This gives the protein CAISRFGAGVGGNEQFF.

The J gene is TRBJ2-1, the V gene TRBV5-1; 10 nucleotides agree with TRBD2. V was clipped by 0 bases and J by 9 bases; unmatched bases: 6. Germline CDR1 reads SGHRS; CDR2 reads YFSETQ. The CDR3 contains 15 residues. The CDR3 nucleotides read TGCGCCAGCAGCTTGGGTCTAGCGGGAGCGTCTGAGCAGTTCTTC. It yields the protein CASSLGLAGASEQFF.

This clone was detected a few times. This chain links TRBV6-4 with TRBJ2-3; D is uncertain. Looked up from germline, CDR1 is MRHNA and CDR2 is SNTAGT. The CDR3 has 13 amino acids. V was shortened by 5 bases and J by 2 bases, with 8 bases between the two germline ends. The CDR3 DNA follows: TGTGCCAGCAGTCCAACTACCACAGATACGCAGTATTTT. Its translation: CASSPTTTDTQYF.

V and J are TRBV5-1 and TRBJ1-1; D may be TRBD1 (6 bases). V was trimmed by 4 bases and J by 8 bases, leaving 12 bases between them. Germline values: CDR1 SGHRS, CDR2 YFSETQ. This CDR3 spans 12 amino acids. The DNA for the CDR3 is TGCGCCAGCAGCCTAGATGACAGGGAAGCTTTCTTT. Its translation is CASSLDDREAFF. The whole variable domain, remainder taken from reference TRBV5-1 and TRBJ1-1, is KAGVTQTPRYLIKTRGQQVTLSCSPISGHRSVSWYQQTPGQGLQFLFEYFSETQRNKGNFPGRFSGRQFSNSRSEMNVSTLELGDSALYLCASSLDDREAFFGQGTRLTVV.

In DNA, the CDR3 is TGTGCCAGCAGTACTCACCCCGGAGGGGTTAACGAGCAGTACTTC. Amino acid sequence: CASSTHPGGVNEQYF. V is TRBV6-5 and J is TRBJ2-7; the D gene is possibly TRBD2 (6 bases). The germline CDR1 and CDR2 sequences are MNHEY and SVGAGI. The CDR3 sequence is 15 residues long. V was shortened by 5 bases and J by 5 bases, with 19 bases between the two germline ends.

The rearrangement links TRBV4-3 to TRBJ1-1; D possibly corresponds to TRBD1 (6 bases). CDR3 length: 17 amino acids. Trimming removed 2 bases at V and 1 base at J, with 17 bases between. The germline V gene encodes CDR1 LGHNA and CDR2 YSLEER. CDR3 residues: CASSQSFSGGANTEAFF. The CDR3 DNA reads TGCGCCAGCAGCCAATCCTTTTCTGGGGGGGCGAACACTGAAGCTTTCTTT.

The genes are TRBV10-2 and TRBJ2-7; possible D gene TRBD2, 12 bases. Per the germline V gene, CDR1 is WSHSY and CDR2 is SAAADI. CDR3 size: 21 residues. V was shortened by 8 bases and J by 1 base, with 36 bases between the two germline ends. Written as DNA, the CDR3 is TGCGCCAGCGGGACAGGGGGAATATTCGGGTCGCTAGCGGGAGGGTCCTACGAGCAGTACTTC. Amino acids: CASGTGGIFGSLAGGSYEQYF.

This clone has only one observation. The J gene is TRBJ1-6, the V gene TRBV7-2; a weak D match, TRBD1 (6 bases). V gave up 1 base and J gave up 10 bases, with 14 bases separating them. This CDR3 is 15 amino acids long. From germline, CDR1 is SGHTA and CDR2 FQGNSA. The CDR3 is CASSLGFGGRSPLHF. CDR3 in DNA: TGTGCCAGCAGCTTAGGGTTCGGGGGGCGATCACCCCTCCACTTT.

The sample holds one count of this clone. This rearrangement joins TRBV30 to TRBJ1-3; no reliable D call. Germline V gene lookup returns CDR1 GTSNPN and CDR2 SVGIG (reference sequence). The CDR3 consists of 12 residues. V was clipped by 3 bases and J by 8 bases, with 11 bases between them. The CDR3, as DNA: TGTGCCTGGAGACGGCGAGGCGACACCATATATTTT. This sequence encodes CAWRRRGDTIYF.

In its sample, this clone was seen a few times. The rearrangement joins TRBV10-3 to TRBJ1-1, with 9 bases matching TRBD1. The CDR3 spans 15 residues. V shed 7 bases and J 6 bases; nucleotides not matched to a gene: 12. CDR1 ENHRY and CDR2 SYGVKD come from the germline V gene. CDR3 region: CAITPDRGHGAEAFF. The CDR3 DNA is TGTGCCATCACTCCGGACAGGGGCCACGGGGCTGAAGCTTTCTTT.

As to this clone: At one end, the junction sequence differs from germline, possibly due to a read error. This chain connects TRBV28 to TRBJ1-3; 8 nucleotides align to TRBD1. The V gene's germline CDR1 is MDHEN and CDR2 SYDVKM. This CDR3 comprises 16 residues. The CDR3 region has the DNA TGTGCCAGCAGCCCGGCCGGGACAGGCTCTGGAAACGCCATATATTTT. It translates to CASSPAGTGSGNAIYF. The full variable domain, with the rest looked up from reference TRBV28 and TRBJ1-3, is DVKVTQSSRYLVKRTGEKVFLECVQDMDHENMFWYRQDPGLGLRLIYFSYDVKMKEKGDIPEGYSVSREKKERFSLILESASTNQTSMYLCASSPAGTGSGNAIYFGEGSWLTVV.

The rearrangement links TRBV7-9 to TRBJ2-1; 8 nucleotides line up with TRBD1. Germline assignment: CDR1 SEHNR and CDR2 FQNEAQ (reference sequence). V lost 5 bases, J lost 6 bases, and 3 bases stayed unmatched. The CDR3 sequence is 13 residues long. CDR3 DNA: TGTGCCAGCAGCCCGACAGGGGTCAATGAGCAGTTCTTC. Its protein product is CASSPTGVNEQFF.

The chain employs TRBV4-3 and TRBJ2-1, with D tentatively TRBD2 (6 bases). The V end was cut by 0 bases, the J end by 7 bases, with 16 bases between. The CDR3 extends over 16 amino acids. Germline CDR1 is LGHNA and CDR2 is YSLEER. This CDR3 is CASSQESYGSNNEQFF. The CDR3 DNA follows: TGCGCCAGCAGCCAAGAAAGTTACGGGAGTAATAATGAGCAGTTCTTC.

This clone was counted a few times. The chain combines TRBV14 with TRBJ2-7; TRBD2 matches 9 bases. This CDR3 has 17 residues. Germline V gene sequence: CDR1 SGHDN, CDR2 FVKESK. The V segment lost 3 bases and the J segment 0 bases; nucleotides outside the gene matches: 9. The chain's CDR3 is CASSQVGRGRASYEQYF. As DNA, the CDR3 is TGTGCCAGCAGCCAGGTTGGTCGCGGGAGGGCCTCCTACGAGCAGTACTTC.

CDR3 protein: CASRPTRSAGELFF. CDR3 nucleotides: TGTGCCAGCAGACCGACTAGGTCGGCCGGGGAGCTGTTTTTT. The V gene is TRBV27, the J gene TRBJ2-2, with TRBD2 as a possible D gene (6 bases). Trimming took off 6 bases at V and 6 bases at J, with 14 bases between the two ends. The CDR3 is 14 residues long. Germline values: CDR1 MNHEY, CDR2 SMNVEV (reference sequence).

V usage is TRBV30 and J usage is TRBJ2-7, with TRBD1 matching 7 bases. CDR3 length equals 15 residues. Germline values: CDR1 GTSNPN, CDR2 SVGIG (reference sequence). V shed 1 base, J shed 0 bases, and the junction held 6 bases outside the gene matches. CDR3 protein: CAWSGGQRNSYEQYF. The CDR3 DNA follows: TGTGCCTGGAGTGGGGGACAGAGAAACTCCTACGAGCAGTACTTC.

The gene calls are TRBV7-9 and TRBJ2-2; D remains unclear. The CDR3 covers 17 residues. Germline CDR1 is SEHNR and CDR2 is FQNEAQ (reference sequence). V lost 10 bases and J 2 bases, leaving 23 bases between the germline ends. The chain's CDR3 is CAIPWVAAQVNTGELFF. The CDR3 bases are TGTGCCATCCCTTGGGTGGCCGCCCAGGTTAACACCGGGGAGCTGTTTTTT.

V usage is TRBV5-1 and J usage is TRBJ1-2; D is uncertain. CDR3 size: 14 residues. Trimming took 0 bases from V and 6 from J, leaving 12 bases between them. Germline V gene sequence: CDR1 SGHRS, CDR2 YFSETQ. The CDR3 sequence: CASSLEARIDGYTF. DNA of the CDR3: TGCGCCAGCAGCTTGGAAGCGCGTATAGATGGCTACACCTTC.

This clone has just one count. The CDR3 nucleotides are TGTGCCAGTAGTCCCCTGGGGGGTAGCGTCAATGAGCAGTTCTTC. Translation: CASSPLGGSVNEQFF. V gene TRBV19 combines with J gene TRBJ2-1, with D tentatively TRBD2 (6 bases). The germline gives CDR1 LNHDA, CDR2 SQIVND (reference sequence). This CDR3 contains 15 residues. Trimming stripped 5 bases from V and 6 bases from J, with 17 bases between.

The V call is TRBV3-1 (or the pseudogene TRBV3-2), the J call TRBJ1-6, with D possibly matching TRBD1 (6 bases). Germline V lookup: CDR1 LGHDT, CDR2 YNNKEL (reference sequence). This CDR3 has 15 amino acids. V was clipped by 6 bases and J by 7 bases, with 16 bases between them. As DNA, the CDR3 is TGTGCCAGCAGTCCTTCCGGGACATCAAATTCACCCCTCCACTTT. This translates into CASSPSGTSNSPLHF.

This clone was seen ten or more times. This chain connects TRBV19 to TRBJ2-5, with 11 bases that match TRBD2. The V segment lost 4 bases and the J segment 5 bases; nucleotides outside the gene matches: 9. Germline CDR1 reads LNHDA; CDR2 reads SQIVND (reference sequence). The CDR3 length is 16 residues. The CDR3 protein is CASSTLAGGPKETQYF. Here the CDR3 DNA reads TGTGCCAGTAGTACATTAGCGGGAGGGCCGAAGGAGACCCAGTACTTC.

CDR3 sequence (DNA): TGTGCCAGCAGCCTCGGACAGGGCAGTTTTCAGCCCCAGCATTTT. Amino acids: CASSLGQGSFQPQHF. The rearrangement links TRBV3-1 (or the pseudogene TRBV3-2) to TRBJ1-5; 8 nucleotides match TRBD1. The CDR3 extends over 15 amino acids. Unmatched junction bases numbered 8, after V lost 4 bases and J lost 6 bases. CDR1 is LGHDT, CDR2 YNNKEL, per germline (reference sequence).

The rearrangement links TRBV19 to TRBJ2-7, with TRBD2 matching 8 bases. The CDR3 contains 19 residues. V shed 3 bases, J shed 0 bases, and the junction held 16 bases outside the gene matches. CDR1 is LNHDA, CDR2 SQIVND, per germline (reference sequence). In DNA form, the CDR3 reads TGTGCCAGTAGTATTAGGTGGAAGCGGGAGACCCCTACCTCCTACGAGCAGTACTTC. As protein: CASSIRWKRETPTSYEQYF.

This clone was seen more than once but under ten times. The chain employs TRBV5-6 and TRBJ2-1; 7 bases match TRBD2. V trimming: 4 bases; J trimming: 2 bases; junction bases outside the gene matches: 3. The CDR3 has 14 residues. Per germline, CDR1 SGHDT and CDR2 YYEEEE. In DNA form, the CDR3 reads TGTGCCAGCAGCGGCGGGAGAACCTACAATGAGCAGTTCTTC. Its translation is CASSGGRTYNEQFF.

The chain carries TRBV5-5 and TRBJ1-5; 9 bases align to TRBD1. The J segment lost 3 bases and the V segment lost 2 bases, leaving 3 bases of the junction unmatched. The CDR3 length is 15 residues. The germline V gene has CDR1 SGHKS and CDR2 YYEKEE (reference sequence). This CDR3 is CASSLRTGVNQPQHF. CDR3 sequence (DNA): TGTGCCAGCAGCTTAAGGACAGGGGTCAATCAGCCCCAGCATTTT. Full variable domain (remainder filled in from reference TRBV5-5 and TRBJ1-5): DAGVTQSPTHLIKTRGQQVTLRCSPISGHKSVSWYQQVLGQGPQFIFQYYEKEERGRGNFPDRFSARQFPNYSSELNVNALLLGDSALYLCASSLRTGVNQPQHFGDGTRLSIL.

The chain is built from TRBV4-3 and TRBJ2-1, with D hard to call. Trimming took off 0 bases at V and 8 bases at J, with 8 bases between the two ends. The germline CDR1 and CDR2 sequences are LGHNA and YSLEER. CDR3 length: 13 residues. The CDR3 sequence: CASSQDHSYEQFF. The CDR3 coding sequence is TGCGCCAGCAGCCAAGACCACAGCTATGAGCAGTTCTTC.

V gene TRBV5-1 combines with J gene TRBJ2-5; a possible D gene is TRBD1 (5 bases). This CDR3 has 15 amino acids. V dropped 2 bases and J dropped 0 bases, with 11 bases sitting between them. The V gene's germline CDR1 is SGHRS and CDR2 YFSETQ. CDR3 nucleotide sequence: TGCGCCAGCAGCTTCCGACAGAACCACCAAGAGACCCAGTACTTC. Translated: CASSFRQNHQETQYF.